These 32 T cell receptor beta chains were sequenced from one sample in a study of healthy donors' naive CD4 and CD8 T cells. Each TCR library used around 540 ng of total RNA and a linear amplification protocol. TCRdb re-called the reads through MiXCR, storing one row per CDR3 protein. This sample yields roughly 200,000 distinct CDR3 sequences, of which 65% to 75% are seen a single time; around 2% belongs to the top ten. Sequencing input: naive CD4+ and CD8+ T cells sorted from blood, pooled from several donors. Source of these receptors: a pool of human donors in good health; the sample pools cells from several healthy donors.

This chain links TRBV29-1 with TRBJ1-2; 11 bases agree with TRBD1. Germline values: CDR1 SQVTM, CDR2 ANQGSEA. CDR3 length equals 13 residues. J gave up 7 bases and V 3 bases, and 4 bases lay outside the gene matches. CDR3 protein: CSVDGQGAVGYTF. CDR3 bases: TGCAGCGTTGATGGACAGGGGGCTGTTGGCTACACCTTC.

The V and J genes are TRBV27 and TRBJ2-7, with 10 bases identical to TRBD1. CDR3 length: 15 residues. Trimming took 2 bases from V and 1 from J; bases not matched to a gene: 2. Germline V CDR1 and CDR2: MNHEY, SMNVEV (reference sequence). The CDR3 is CASSLRQGASYEQYF. The CDR3 coding sequence is TGTGCCAGCAGTTTAAGACAGGGGGCTTCCTACGAGCAGTACTTC.

The V call is TRBV29-1, the J call TRBJ2-2; D may be TRBD2 (7 bases). V was shortened by 6 bases and J by 4 bases, with 18 bases between the two germline ends. Germline loops: CDR1 SQVTM, CDR2 ANQGSEA. The CDR3 covers 15 residues. CDR3 bases: TGCAGCGTCGAACCCGGGGGGCAGGGCACCGGGGAGCTGTTTTTT. Its translation: CSVEPGGQGTGELFF.

The rearrangement joins TRBV4-2 to TRBJ2-5; 14 bases are shared with TRBD2. Germline values: CDR1 LGHNA, CDR2 YNFKEQ. This CDR3 contains 18 residues. The J segment lost 4 bases and the V segment lost 0 bases, leaving 7 bases of the junction unmatched. The CDR3 coding sequence is TGTGCCAGCAGCCAAGATAGGGGGACTAGCGGGAGCAGAGAGACCCAGTACTTC. Translating gives CASSQDRGTSGSRETQYF.

There are a few counts of this clonotype. V usage is TRBV29-1 and J usage is TRBJ2-7, with TRBD1 matching over 9 bases. In germline, CDR1 is SQVTM, CDR2 ANQGSEA. The V gene end was trimmed by 5 bases and the J gene end by 1 base; junction bases not matched to a gene: 3. This CDR3 is built from 13 residues. This CDR3 is CSVKGQGSYEQYF. As DNA, the CDR3 is TGCAGCGTTAAGGGACAGGGTTCCTACGAGCAGTACTTC.

V usage is TRBV29-1 and J usage is TRBJ2-1; D possibly corresponds to TRBD2 (6 bases). Germline lookup yields CDR1 SQVTM and CDR2 ANQGSEA. The CDR3 runs 14 residues. V dropped 5 bases and J dropped 1 base, with 12 bases sitting between them. The CDR3 loop reads CSVQRAGSYNEQFF. DNA for the CDR3: TGCAGCGTTCAAAGGGCGGGGTCCTACAATGAGCAGTTCTTC.

The genes are TRBV6-2 or TRBV6-3 and TRBJ2-4; D not certain. Deletions cut 6 bases from V and 7 bases from J, with 13 bases between. In germline, CDR1 is MNHEY, CDR2 SVGEGT. CDR3 size: 13 residues. The CDR3 reads CASRPAYGNIQYF. CDR3 DNA: TGTGCCAGCAGGCCCGCCTATGGGAACATTCAGTACTTC.

V usage is TRBV27 and J usage is TRBJ1-2; 9 nucleotides agree with TRBD1. CDR1 MNHEY and CDR2 SMNVEV come from the germline V gene (reference sequence). The V segment lost 5 bases and the J segment 6 bases; nucleotides outside the gene matches: 10. The CDR3 sequence is 15 residues long. The DNA of the CDR3 is TGTGCCAGCAGTCTGTCCGGGACAGGGTTTAATGGCTACACCTTC. It codes for CASSLSGTGFNGYTF.

The V and J genes are TRBV30 and TRBJ2-7; 8 bases fit TRBD2. J was trimmed by 2 bases and V by 1 base; bases with no gene match: 4. This CDR3 comprises 14 residues. CDR1 is GTSNPN, CDR2 SVGIG, per germline (reference sequence). CDR3 residues: CAWSGLRGAYEQYF. The CDR3 coding sequence is TGTGCCTGGAGTGGGCTGCGGGGGGCCTACGAGCAGTACTTC.

This clonotype was observed a single time. J is TRBJ2-1 and V is TRBV19; TRBD2 matches 7 bases. CDR1 LNHDA and CDR2 SQIVND come from the germline V gene (reference sequence). The V gene end was trimmed by 3 bases and the J gene end by 3 bases; junction bases not matched to a gene: 5. The CDR3 is 15 amino acids. The CDR3 region is CASSIPASGYNEQFF. As DNA, the CDR3 is TGTGCCAGTAGTATTCCGGCTAGCGGCTACAATGAGCAGTTCTTC.

The chain combines TRBV24-1 with TRBJ2-1; TRBD2 matches 8 bases. CDR3 size: 13 residues. The V segment lost 5 bases and the J segment 7 bases; nucleotides outside the gene matches: 3. Looked up from germline, CDR1 is KGHDR and CDR2 is SFDVKD. The CDR3 DNA reads as TGTGCCACCAGTGCCAGCGGGGGTAATGAGCAGTTCTTC. This gives the protein CATSASGGNEQFF.

This chain links TRBV29-1 with TRBJ2-7; D is uncertain. V was shortened by 0 bases and J by 9 bases, with 9 bases between the two germline ends. Germline V CDR1 and CDR2: SQVTM, ANQGSEA. There are 11 residues in the CDR3. The CDR3 bases are TGCAGCGTTGAAGATCTCTCGGGGCAGTACTTC. It yields the protein CSVEDLSGQYF.

This chain uses TRBV19 with TRBJ1-1, with D hard to call. V was pared by 6 bases and J by 1 base, with 15 bases between. Germline values: CDR1 LNHDA, CDR2 SQIVND (reference sequence). The CDR3 contains 15 residues. This CDR3 is CASRQVPGANTEAFF. CDR3 DNA: TGTGCCAGTAGGCAGGTCCCGGGAGCGAACACTGAAGCTTTCTTT. Looking up the rest from reference TRBV19 and TRBJ1-1 gives the full variable domain: DGGITQSPKYLFRKEGQNVTLSCEQNLNHDAMYWYRQDPGQGLRLIYYSQIVNDFQKGDIAEGYSVSREKKESFPLTVTSAQKNPTAFYLCASRQVPGANTEAFFGQGTRLTVV.

This chain joins TRBV6-6 and TRBJ2-6, with D tentatively TRBD1 (6 bases). This CDR3 spans 16 amino acids. Trimming took off 3 bases at V and 0 bases at J, with 9 bases between the two ends. The germline V gene has CDR1 MNHNY and CDR2 SVGAGI (reference sequence). CDR3 region: CASSYQQGSGANVLTF. In nucleotides, the CDR3 is TGTGCCAGCAGTTATCAACAGGGCTCTGGGGCCAACGTCCTGACTTTC.

The chain carries TRBV18 and TRBJ2-1, with TRBD2 matching over 11 bases. V was pared by 0 bases and J by 7 bases, with 5 bases of the junction left unmatched. The CDR3 runs 16 residues. Germline loops: CDR1 KGHSH, CDR2 LQKENI. DNA of the CDR3: TGTGCCAGCTCACCACCCCTAGCGGGAGGAGGTAATGAGCAGTTCTTC. This sequence encodes CASSPPLAGGGNEQFF.

This chain joins TRBV6-5 and TRBJ2-5; 10 nucleotides line up with TRBD2. CDR3 length equals 15 residues. V was clipped by 5 bases and J by 4 bases; unmatched bases: 7. Germline V gene lookup returns CDR1 MNHEY and CDR2 SVGAGI. The CDR3 region is CASSLYRTSGETQYF. The CDR3 bases are TGTGCCAGCAGTCTCTACAGGACTAGCGGAGAGACCCAGTACTTC.

The chain is built from TRBV12-3 or TRBV12-4 and TRBJ1-2; 9 positions match TRBD1. Losses at the gene ends were 7 bases for V and 4 bases for J; bases not matched to a gene: 7. The CDR3 has 14 residues. The CDR3 protein is CASNPTGGAYGYTF. In nucleotides, the CDR3 is TGTGCCAGCAACCCGACAGGGGGTGCCTATGGCTACACCTTC.

This clonotype was found a few times. CDR3 bases: TGTGCCAGCAGCTTTCCGACAGGGAACGAGCAGTACTTC. It codes for CASSFPTGNEQYF. The chain is built from TRBV5-8 and TRBJ2-7; 7 nucleotides agree with TRBD1. V trimming: 2 bases; J trimming: 5 bases; junction bases outside the gene matches: 4. This CDR3 contains 13 residues. Germline CDR1 SGHTS, CDR2 YDEGEE.

CDR3 DNA sequence: TGTGCCAGCAGTTTGAAGGGGGGACTCTATGGCTACACCTTC. It is translated as CASSLKGGLYGYTF. J is TRBJ1-2 and V is TRBV27, with D perhaps TRBD1 (6 bases). V lost 3 bases to trimming and J lost 4 bases, with 12 bases between them. Germline values: CDR1 MNHEY, CDR2 SMNVEV (reference sequence). The CDR3 totals 14 residues.

The chain joins TRBV29-1 to TRBJ2-3; the D gene is possibly TRBD2 (6 bases). Per the germline V gene, CDR1 is SQVTM and CDR2 is ANQGSEA. The CDR3 is 14 residues long. Deletions cut 2 bases from V and 3 bases from J, with 12 bases between. CDR3 in DNA: TGCAGCGTTGAAAGGCTAGCGTGGACAGATACGCAGTATTTT. This translates into CSVERLAWTDTQYF.

The CDR3 protein is CASSEGAGHSYEQYF. The DNA for the CDR3 is TGTGCCAGCTCAGAGGGAGCGGGGCACTCCTACGAGCAGTACTTC. The V and J genes are TRBV27 and TRBJ2-7, with 7 bases that match TRBD2. The germline V gene has CDR1 MNHEY and CDR2 SMNVEV (reference sequence). This CDR3 comprises 15 residues. The J segment lost 0 bases and the V segment lost 8 bases, leaving 10 bases of the junction unmatched.

This chain links TRBV3-1 with TRBJ2-7; TRBD2 might be the D (6 bases). V was clipped by 0 bases and J by 6 bases, with 15 bases between them. The CDR3 totals 15 residues. Germline CDR1 LGHDT, CDR2 YNNKEL (reference sequence). The CDR3 reads CASSQDRTNAFEQYF. The CDR3 DNA reads as TGTGCCAGCAGCCAAGATCGGACTAACGCATTCGAGCAGTACTTC.

The chain has TRBV6-1 and TRBJ2-7, with D unclear. V lost 2 bases and J 6 bases, leaving 14 bases between the germline ends. In germline, CDR1 is MNHNS, CDR2 SASEGT. The CDR3 has 14 amino acids. CDR3 coding DNA: TGTGCCAGCAGTGAATTGCCCGGCGATGGCGAGCAGTACTTC. It codes for CASSELPGDGEQYF.

The genes are TRBV29-1 and TRBJ2-7, with D unclear. The CDR3 is 13 residues long. Germline V gives CDR1 SQVTM, CDR2 ANQGSEA. Trimming left V 2 bases short and J 2 bases short, with 10 bases between. CDR3 coding DNA: TGCAGCGTTGAAAAGCCGTCCACCTACGAGCAGTACTTC. The encoded protein is CSVEKPSTYEQYF.

This chain links TRBV10-3 with TRBJ1-6; D is undetermined. CDR1 and CDR2 (germline): ENHRY, SYGVKD. V gave up 3 bases and J gave up 4 bases, with 10 bases separating them. The CDR3 contains 15 residues. As DNA, the CDR3 is TGTGCCATCAGTGACGAGGAGGCTTATAATTCACCCCTCCACTTT. The encoded protein is CAISDEEAYNSPLHF.

This sequence joins TRBV19 and TRBJ2-1, with TRBD2 identical over 10 bases. CDR1 is LNHDA and CDR2 is SQIVND in the germline V gene (reference sequence). Trimming removed 4 bases from V and 7 bases from J; junction bases left unmatched: 4. The length of the CDR3 is 14 residues. CDR3 loop: CASSSTSGTNEQFF. In DNA, the CDR3 is TGTGCCAGTAGTAGTACTAGCGGGACAAATGAGCAGTTCTTC.

This chain joins TRBV5-1 and TRBJ1-1; D may be TRBD1 (5 bases). The CDR3 spans 16 residues. Germline assignment: CDR1 SGHRS and CDR2 YFSETQ. With 1 base removed from V and 4 bases from J, the gap between germline ends came to 17 bases. For the CDR3, the DNA is TGCGCCAGCAGCTTGTTGGGGCCCGAGGGGCTCACTGAAGCTTTCTTT. Its translation: CASSLLGPEGLTEAFF.

This clonotype was seen only a few times. The rearrangement uses TRBV6-2 or TRBV6-3 and TRBJ1-2; 9 nucleotides align to TRBD1. Trimming removed 6 bases from V and 6 bases from J; junction bases left unmatched: 11. Germline loops: CDR1 MNHEY, CDR2 SVGEGT. This CDR3 has 15 amino acids. CDR3 DNA sequence: TGTGCCAGCAGCCTATGGACAGGGGATGATGATGGCTACACCTTC. This encodes CASSLWTGDDDGYTF.

This chain connects TRBV29-1 to TRBJ2-5; D uncertain. Germline lookup yields CDR1 SQVTM and CDR2 ANQGSEA. V was cut by 6 bases and J by 5 bases, with 25 bases left in between. The CDR3 sequence is 16 residues long. CDR3 nucleotide sequence: TGCAGCGTAAAAAGGGAATTCAGGACCGACTCGGAGACCCAGTACTTC. This gives the protein CSVKREFRTDSETQYF.

The CDR3 bases are TGCAGCGTTGGAGGGTCAGTAGCAGACAATGAGCAGTTCTTC. Encoded protein: CSVGGSVADNEQFF. The gene calls are TRBV29-1 and TRBJ2-1; the D gene is possibly TRBD2 (5 bases). V lost 4 bases and J 5 bases, leaving 15 bases between the germline ends. Germline values: CDR1 SQVTM, CDR2 ANQGSEA. The CDR3 loop spans 14 amino acids.

The rearrangement uses TRBV6-1 and TRBJ2-4; D is undetermined. CDR3 length: 13 residues. V was pared by 4 bases and J by 0 bases, with 4 bases between. CDR1 and CDR2 (germline): MNHNS, SASEGT. The CDR3 sequence is CASSAIAKNIQYF. The CDR3, as DNA: TGTGCCAGCAGTGCAATAGCCAAAAACATTCAGTACTTC.

This clonotype is a singleton in its sample. The gene calls are TRBV29-1 and TRBJ2-1; 7 bases are shared with TRBD1. Unmatched junction bases numbered 4, after V lost 8 bases and J lost 0 bases. This CDR3 comprises 13 residues. Per germline, CDR1 SQVTM and CDR2 ANQGSEA. As DNA, the CDR3 is TGCAGCCACAGGGGTTCCTCCTACAATGAGCAGTTCTTC. This gives the protein CSHRGSSYNEQFF.